Presented here are 12 T cell receptor beta chains from one specimen sequenced in a study of T cells in Graves' hyperthyroidism and ophthalmopathy. Researchers took RNA transcripts and amplified the TCR beta CDR3 regions from them. Using the HTBI primer set, a first-round RT-PCR was run on the TCR CDR3. TCRdb fed the multiplex PCR reads into MiXCR, producing one record per CDR3 protein. This table holds around 610,000 distinct CDR3 sequences, 14% to 15% found once. Sample: blood. Source of these receptors: a woman in her forties with Graves' ophthalmopathy.

This clonotype was seen repeatedly, ten times or more. J is TRBJ2-7 and V is TRBV2; tentatively, D is TRBD2 (5 bases). The V and J ends lost 9 bases and 0 bases respectively, with 12 bases between them. The germline V gene has CDR1 SNHLY and CDR2 FYNNEI. The CDR3 has 13 residues. The CDR3 sequence: CARGGESSYEQYF. The CDR3 DNA reads as TGTGCCAGGGGTGGGGAGAGCTCCTACGAGCAGTACTTC.

V gene TRBV20-1 combines with J gene TRBJ2-7; D ambiguous. This CDR3 has 14 residues. In germline, CDR1 is DFQATT, CDR2 SNEGSKA (reference sequence). The V end lost 0 bases, the J end lost 6 bases, and 15 bases lay between the germline ends. The chain's CDR3 is CSARDRIAWSEQYF. The DNA for the CDR3 is TGCAGTGCTAGAGATCGAATAGCTTGGAGCGAGCAGTACTTC.

This clonotype has a count of ten or more. This rearrangement joins TRBV5-1 to TRBJ2-4, with 7 bases that match TRBD1. Per germline, CDR1 SGHRS and CDR2 YFSETQ. CDR3 size: 14 residues. V gave up 0 bases and J gave up 6 bases; unmatched junction bases: 3. The CDR3 sequence: CASSLASGGNIQYF. CDR3 bases: TGCGCCAGCAGCTTGGCGTCAGGGGGAAACATTCAGTACTTC.

The sample holds many counts of this clonotype. This chain links TRBV6-5 with TRBJ2-5; TRBD1 is a possible D gene (6 bases). Trimming shortened V by 8 bases and J by 2 bases, and 12 bases separated the two germline ends. This CDR3 has 13 amino acids. Germline CDR1 reads MNHEY; CDR2 reads SVGAGI. In nucleotides, the CDR3 is TGTGCCAGCGTTTATAGGGGGCAAGAGACCCAGTACTTC. Its protein product is CASVYRGQETQYF.

This clonotype occurred many times. The chain recombines TRBV19 with TRBJ1-1, with 10 bases identical to TRBD1. CDR3 length equals 14 residues. Germline lookup yields CDR1 LNHDA and CDR2 SQIVND (reference sequence). After removal of 5 bases from V and 5 bases from J, the junction contained 5 bases not matched to a gene. The CDR3 sequence is CASSPGQGETEAFF. CDR3 DNA sequence: TGTGCCAGTAGTCCCGGACAGGGGGAAACTGAAGCTTTCTTT.

This clonotype was detected many times. The chain carries TRBV7-2 and TRBJ1-2; D is uncertain. The V gene lost 5 bases and the J gene lost 6 bases, with 10 bases spanning the gap. This CDR3 has 12 amino acids. From germline, CDR1 is SGHTA and CDR2 FQGNSA. The CDR3 sequence: CASSITLDGYTF. The DNA of the CDR3 is TGTGCCAGCAGCATTACGTTGGATGGCTACACCTTC.

This clonotype was seen only a few times. The chain carries TRBV7-9 and TRBJ2-7; D remains unclear. This CDR3 contains 13 residues. The V end lost 2 bases, the J end lost 3 bases, and 8 bases lay between the germline ends. The germline V gene has CDR1 SEHNR and CDR2 FQNEAQ (reference sequence). Here the CDR3 reads CASSLSNRYEQYF. The CDR3 region has the DNA TGTGCCAGCAGCTTATCGAATCGCTACGAGCAGTACTTC.

This clonotype came up many times. The gene calls are TRBV28 and TRBJ2-7, with 7 bases aligning to TRBD1. The CDR3 sequence is 14 residues long. V trimming: 10 bases; J trimming: 1 base; junction bases outside the gene matches: 10. The germline CDR1 and CDR2 sequences are MDHEN and SYDVKM. The CDR3 here is CAIKAETGSYEQYF. The CDR3 DNA sequence: TGTGCCATAAAAGCAGAGACAGGGTCCTACGAGCAGTACTTC.

As for this clonotype: A much bigger clone sits one base away, suggesting this may be a read error. The rearrangement links TRBV20-1 to TRBJ2-7; D remains unclear. Trimming took 3 bases from V and 0 from J, leaving 6 bases between them. The CDR3 loop spans 12 amino acids. Germline assignment: CDR1 DFQATT and CDR2 SNEGSKA (reference sequence). The CDR3 region is CSASDNSYEQYF. CDR3 bases: TGCAGTGCTAGCGACAACTCCTACGAGCAGTACTTC.

This clonotype was recorded a few times. The chain employs TRBV5-1 and TRBJ2-5; D uncertain. Trimming stripped 0 bases from V and 5 bases from J, with 14 bases between. The CDR3 is 15 amino acids. CDR1 SGHRS and CDR2 YFSETQ come from the germline V gene. CDR3 sequence reads: CASSLVSDIGETQYF. The CDR3 coding sequence is TGCGCCAGCAGCTTGGTTTCCGATATCGGGGAGACCCAGTACTTC.

This clonotype was counted many times. The genes are TRBV2 and TRBJ2-5; D possibly uses TRBD1 or TRBD2 (5 bases each). Germline V gene sequence: CDR1 SNHLY, CDR2 FYNNEI. The length of the CDR3 is 13 residues. Trimming left V 11 bases short and J 4 bases short, with 17 bases between. The CDR3 bases are TGTGCCCGGCGGGTTGGGGCTGGAGAGACCCAGTACTTC. This sequence encodes CARRVGAGETQYF.

The sample holds many counts of this clonotype. The chain combines TRBV20-1 with TRBJ1-1; D is unresolved. Trimming took off 6 bases at V and 1 base at J, with 15 bases between the two ends. Germline V CDR1 and CDR2: DFQATT, SNEGSKA (reference sequence). This CDR3 comprises 14 residues. The CDR3 DNA follows: TGCAGTGCCAAGAAGCCAGGTGGGAACACTGAAGCTTTCTTT. This encodes CSAKKPGGNTEAFF.